This TCR beta chain was captured in a study of cytomegalovirus exposure and HLA in healthy donors. Study context: Among about 380 genotyped donors, around 77% fell in the Caucasian-associated ancestry cluster.

This PCR relied on a set of 60 Vbeta primers and 13 Jbeta primers. Repertoires were generated with immunoSEQ multiplex PCR, while TCRdb's copy carries only in-frame clones and drops some. The sample includes about 120,000 clones, about 83% of them seen just once. Trimming cost V 4 bases and J 4 bases; bases outside gene matches: 5. The CDR3 is made up of 14 amino acids. The germline V gene encodes CDR1 MGHRA and CDR2 YSYEKL. General observations from the study: Using the classifier, cytomegalovirus status was reportedly diagnosed with high specificity and sensitivity.

A note on this clone: The antigen is not known.

The rearrangement joins TRBV4-1 to TRBJ2-7; TRBD1 matches 9 bases. The clonotype comes from a man younger than 40 in good health and CMV-seronegative. Material: PBMCs. The CDR3 here is CASSPLGQGYEQYF. The CDR3 region has the DNA TGCGCCAGCAGCCCGCTGGGACAGGGTTACGAGCAGTACTTC.